What follows describes a single T cell receptor (beta chain). Its antigen is unknown. The germline gives CDR1 ENHRY, CDR2 SYGVKD. The J segment lost 5 bases and the V segment lost 4 bases, leaving 8 bases of the junction unmatched. CDR3 length: 15 amino acids. The record originates from a study of beta chain features in type 1 diabetes. Study results and limitations: TCRB CDR3 length was moderately but significantly reduced in all four CD4+ subsets of Type 1 diabetes patients.

Expressed TCRB transcripts were sequenced after all isolated RNA was converted to cDNA. Clones were sequenced by immunoSEQ multiplex PCR, and TCRdb holds only the in-frame ones, with some missing. Of hundreds of thousands of clones in the sample, roughly 13% were seen once. The rearrangement joins TRBV10-3 to TRBJ2-5, with 9 bases lining up with TRBD2. This TCR was recovered from a young man with type 1 diabetes. Sequencing was performed on naive CD4+ T cells from blood. This CDR3 is CAISGSAGGGETQYF. The CDR3 bases are TGTGCCATCAGTGGTTCAGCGGGAGGAGGTGAGACCCAGTACTTC.